The 7 T cell receptor beta chains in this list originate from one sample, sequenced in a study of blood T cell repertoires in COVID-19. Measured with immunoSEQ multiplex PCR; TCRdb has only the in-frame clones, and not every one. The sample has around 430,000 clones, 80% to 90% seen once; the top ten hold roughly 9.4%. The sample comprised PBMCs or T cells enriched from blood (not recorded which). Receptors were obtained from a woman aged 50 to 60 who had recovered from COVID-19.

This rearrangement joins TRBV18 to TRBJ1-2, with TRBD1 as a possible D gene (6 bases). This CDR3 is 16 amino acids long. Germline V lookup: CDR1 KGHSH, CDR2 LQKENI. The germline V and J ends were trimmed by 3 bases and 4 bases, with 18 bases remaining between them. CDR3 coding DNA: TGTGCCAGCTCACCGTCGACAGGAATTGAGGGCTATGGCTACACCTTC. Translated: CASSPSTGIEGYGYTF.

This chain links TRBV2 with TRBJ1-5; D gene uncertain. V was shortened by 5 bases and J by 0 bases, with 8 bases between the two germline ends. The length of the CDR3 is 14 residues. CDR1 and CDR2 (germline): SNHLY, FYNNEI. The CDR3 bases are TGTGCCAGCAGTCTCGACACTAGCAATCAGCCCCAGCATTTT. Amino acids: CASSLDTSNQPQHF.

V is TRBV5-4 and J is TRBJ2-3; D gene uncertain. CDR1 is SGHNT and CDR2 is YYREEE in the germline V gene (reference sequence). This CDR3 comprises 13 residues. The V gene lost 5 bases and the J gene lost 0 bases, with 7 bases spanning the gap. The CDR3 sequence is CASRPTSTDTQYF. CDR3 coding DNA: TGTGCCAGCAGACCCACTAGCACAGATACGCAGTATTTT.

The gene calls are TRBV6-5 and TRBJ2-1, with 8 bases aligning to TRBD1. Germline trimming cut 2 bases from V and 8 bases from J; bases unmatched to any gene: 5. Germline V lookup: CDR1 MNHEY, CDR2 SVGAGI. The CDR3 covers 14 residues. This CDR3 is CASSYIQGAYEQFF. The CDR3 DNA reads TGTGCCAGCAGTTACATCCAGGGGGCCTATGAGCAGTTCTTC.

The V call is TRBV28, the J call TRBJ1-1, with no clear D. Looked up from germline, CDR1 is MDHEN and CDR2 is SYDVKM. The CDR3 covers 12 residues. The V end was cut by 4 bases, the J end by 11 bases, with 14 bases between. The CDR3 is CASSYRERAAFF. In nucleotides, the CDR3 is TGTGCCAGCAGTTATCGGGAAAGGGCGGCTTTCTTT.

About this clone: Its ends do not fully match the called genes, so a read error is possible. The chain uses TRBV7-7 and TRBJ2-1, with 8 positions matching TRBD2. Germline V CDR1 and CDR2: SSHAT, FNYEAQ (reference sequence). The CDR3 covers 15 residues. In DNA, the CDR3 is TGTGCTAGCAGCAAAAGCGGGGGCCTGTACAATGAGCAGTTCTTC. Translating gives CASSKSGGLYNEQFF.

The chain is built from TRBV14 and TRBJ1-2; TRBD1 matches 9 bases. Germline V gene sequence: CDR1 SGHDN, CDR2 FVKESK. The CDR3 loop spans 17 amino acids. Trimming cost V 2 bases and J 4 bases; bases outside gene matches: 11. The DNA of the CDR3 is TGTGCCAGCAGCCAACCTGATACAGGGGGCCGGGGCTATGGCTACACCTTC. Protein sequence: CASSQPDTGGRGYGYTF. The full variable domain, its missing parts supplied by reference TRBV14 and TRBJ1-2, is EAGVTQFPSHSVIEKGQTVTLRCDPISGHDNLYWYRRVMGKEIKFLLHFVKESKQDESGMPNNRFLAERTGGTYSTLKVQPAELEDSGVYFCASSQPDTGGRGYGYTFGSGTRLTVV.